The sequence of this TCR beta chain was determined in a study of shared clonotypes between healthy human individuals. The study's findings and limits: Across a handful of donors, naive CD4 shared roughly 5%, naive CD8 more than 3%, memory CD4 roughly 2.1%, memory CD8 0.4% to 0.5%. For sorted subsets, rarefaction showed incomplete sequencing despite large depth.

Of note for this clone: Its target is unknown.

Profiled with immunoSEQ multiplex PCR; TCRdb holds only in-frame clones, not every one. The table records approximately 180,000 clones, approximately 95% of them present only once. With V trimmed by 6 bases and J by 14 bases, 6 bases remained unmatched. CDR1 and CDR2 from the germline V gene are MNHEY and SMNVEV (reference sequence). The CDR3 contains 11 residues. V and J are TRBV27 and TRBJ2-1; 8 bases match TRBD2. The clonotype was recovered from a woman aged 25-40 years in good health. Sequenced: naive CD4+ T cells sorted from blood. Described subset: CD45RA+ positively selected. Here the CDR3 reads CASRPLAGKFF. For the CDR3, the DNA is TGTGCCAGCAGGCCCTTAGCGGGAAAGTTCTTC.